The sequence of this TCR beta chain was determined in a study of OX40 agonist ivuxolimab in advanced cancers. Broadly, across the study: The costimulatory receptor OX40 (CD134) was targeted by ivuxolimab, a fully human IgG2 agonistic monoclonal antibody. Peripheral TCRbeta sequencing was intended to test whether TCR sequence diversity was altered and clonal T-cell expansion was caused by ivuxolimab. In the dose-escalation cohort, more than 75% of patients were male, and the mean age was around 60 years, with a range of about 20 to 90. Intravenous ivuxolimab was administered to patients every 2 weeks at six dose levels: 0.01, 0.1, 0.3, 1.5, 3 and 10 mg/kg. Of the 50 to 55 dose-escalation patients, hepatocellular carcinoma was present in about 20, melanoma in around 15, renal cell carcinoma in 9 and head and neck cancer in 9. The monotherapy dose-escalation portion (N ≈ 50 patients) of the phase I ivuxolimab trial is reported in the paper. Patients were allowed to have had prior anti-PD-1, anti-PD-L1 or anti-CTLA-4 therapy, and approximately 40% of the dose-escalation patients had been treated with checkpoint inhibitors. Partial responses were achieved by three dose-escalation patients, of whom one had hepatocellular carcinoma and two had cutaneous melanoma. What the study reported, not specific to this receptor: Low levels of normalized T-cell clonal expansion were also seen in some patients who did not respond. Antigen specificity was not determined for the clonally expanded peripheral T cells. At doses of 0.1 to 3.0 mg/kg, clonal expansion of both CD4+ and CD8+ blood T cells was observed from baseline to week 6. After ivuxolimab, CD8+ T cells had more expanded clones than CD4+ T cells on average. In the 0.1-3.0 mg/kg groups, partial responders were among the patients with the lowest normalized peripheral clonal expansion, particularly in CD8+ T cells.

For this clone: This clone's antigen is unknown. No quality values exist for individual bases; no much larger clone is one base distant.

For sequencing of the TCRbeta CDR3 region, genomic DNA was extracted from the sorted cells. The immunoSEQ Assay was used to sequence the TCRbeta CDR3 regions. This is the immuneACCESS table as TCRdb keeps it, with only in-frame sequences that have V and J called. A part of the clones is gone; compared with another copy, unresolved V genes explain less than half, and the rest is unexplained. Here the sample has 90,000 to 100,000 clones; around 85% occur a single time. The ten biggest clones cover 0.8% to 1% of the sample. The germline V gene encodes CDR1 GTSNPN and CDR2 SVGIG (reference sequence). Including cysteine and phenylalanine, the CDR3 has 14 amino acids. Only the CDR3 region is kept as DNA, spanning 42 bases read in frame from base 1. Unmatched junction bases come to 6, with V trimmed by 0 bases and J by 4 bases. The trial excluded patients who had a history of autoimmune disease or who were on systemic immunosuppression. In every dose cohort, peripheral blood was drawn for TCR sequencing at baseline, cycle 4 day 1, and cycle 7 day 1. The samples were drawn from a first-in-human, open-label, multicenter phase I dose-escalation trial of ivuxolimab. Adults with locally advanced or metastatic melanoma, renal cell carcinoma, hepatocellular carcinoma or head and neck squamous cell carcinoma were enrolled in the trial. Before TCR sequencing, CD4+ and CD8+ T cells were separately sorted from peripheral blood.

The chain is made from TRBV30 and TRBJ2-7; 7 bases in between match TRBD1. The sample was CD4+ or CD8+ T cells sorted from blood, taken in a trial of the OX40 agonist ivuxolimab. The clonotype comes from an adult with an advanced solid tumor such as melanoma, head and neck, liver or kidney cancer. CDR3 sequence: CAWSVKGGGYEQYF. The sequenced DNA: TGTGCCTGGAGTGTTAAAGGGGGCGGGTACGAGCAGTACTTC.